Each of the 16 T cell receptor beta chains below was sequenced from the same sample in a study of blood T cell repertoires in COVID-19. Generated by immunoSEQ multiplex PCR, the TCRdb table keeps only in-frame clones and is missing some. The data show 400,000 to 450,000 clones, with 90% seen just once and 0.55% to 0.75% held by the top ten. Sequenced sample: PBMCs or T cells enriched from blood (not recorded which). The receptors were sampled from a young man who had recovered from COVID-19.

The chain joins TRBV28 to TRBJ1-2; TRBD1 aligns across 7 bases. Germline loops: CDR1 MDHEN, CDR2 SYDVKM. V gave up 4 bases and J gave up 4 bases; unmatched junction bases: 9. This CDR3 comprises 15 residues. CDR3 sequence (DNA): TGTGCCAGCAGTTCCCCGGGACAGCCCCTCTATGGCTACACCTTC. Translating it yields CASSSPGQPLYGYTF.

CDR3 DNA sequence: TGTGCCACCAGTGAGCGTGGACAGGGAAACTACAATGAGCAGTTCTTC. This translates into CATSERGQGNYNEQFF. The gene calls are TRBV24-1 and TRBJ2-1; 8 nucleotides match TRBD1. This CDR3 is built from 16 residues. Trimming cost V 4 bases and J 3 bases; bases outside gene matches: 7. Germline V gene data show CDR1 as KGHDR and CDR2 as SFDVKD.

This chain uses TRBV29-1 with TRBJ2-5; a possible D gene is TRBD1 (5 bases). The CDR3 sequence is 14 residues long. Germline CDR1 reads SQVTM; CDR2 reads ANQGSEA. Trimming took off 4 bases at V and 1 base at J, with 13 bases between the two ends. Here the CDR3 reads CSVVFQGRQETQYF. The CDR3 DNA sequence: TGCAGCGTTGTATTCCAGGGTCGCCAAGAGACCCAGTACTTC.

This clone was observed a single time. The chain links TRBV2 to TRBJ1-2, with TRBD1 identical over 8 bases. Germline-derived CDR1 and CDR2 are SNHLY and FYNNEI. V lost 7 bases, J lost 0 bases, and 4 bases stayed unmatched. The CDR3 loop spans 14 amino acids. This CDR3 is CASKIQGANYGYTF. CDR3 nucleotide sequence: TGTGCCAGCAAGATACAGGGGGCTAACTATGGCTACACCTTC.

The genes are TRBV27 and TRBJ1-2; 9 nucleotides match TRBD1. Germline lookup yields CDR1 MNHEY and CDR2 SMNVEV (reference sequence). J was trimmed by 3 bases and V by 8 bases; bases with no gene match: 7. The CDR3 runs to 14 residues. CDR3 sequence: CASGKQGAHYGYTF. CDR3 bases: TGTGCCAGCGGAAAACAGGGGGCGCACTATGGCTACACCTTC.

This clone was seen more than once but under ten times. V is TRBV11-3 and J is TRBJ2-1, with 8 bases aligning to TRBD2. Unmatched junction bases numbered 6, after V lost 3 bases and J lost 5 bases. Germline V gene data show CDR1 as SGHNT and CDR2 as YENEEA. CDR3 length: 15 amino acids. The DNA for the CDR3 is TGTGCCAGCAGCTTTTCGGGGGGGATCGACAATGAGCAGTTCTTC. This codes for CASSFSGGIDNEQFF.

This rearrangement joins TRBV27 to TRBJ1-5, with TRBD1 matching over 7 bases. CDR1 is MNHEY, CDR2 SMNVEV, per germline (reference sequence). J was trimmed by 2 bases and V by 4 bases; bases with no gene match: 5. The CDR3 runs to 15 residues. For the CDR3, the DNA is TGTGCCAGCAGTTCGGACAGGAGGGGCAATCAGCCCCAGCATTTT. The encoded protein is CASSSDRRGNQPQHF.

The gene calls are TRBV18 and TRBJ1-1, with D unresolved. This CDR3 has 13 residues. In germline, CDR1 is KGHSH, CDR2 LQKENI. The ends were cut back, 2 bases at V and 4 bases at J, with 8 bases in the middle. The CDR3 DNA reads as TGTGCCAGCTCACCAGGGCCCTTCACTGAAGCTTTCTTT. It translates to CASSPGPFTEAFF.

The chain has TRBV18 and TRBJ1-4; 8 bases are a match to TRBD1. The CDR3 has 15 amino acids. The junction had 12 bases not matched to a gene; V was cut back by 5 bases and J by 10 bases. Per germline, CDR1 KGHSH and CDR2 LQKENI. The CDR3 sequence is CASSLGTGEGGKLFF. DNA for the CDR3: TGTGCCAGCTCATTAGGGACAGGAGAAGGTGGAAAACTGTTTTTT.

The chain couples TRBV7-9 to TRBJ1-2; D gene uncertain. V was clipped by 6 bases and J by 4 bases, with 12 bases between them. The CDR3 covers 13 residues. Germline assignment: CDR1 SEHNR and CDR2 FQNEAQ (reference sequence). CDR3: CASSRQAPYGYTF. The DNA for the CDR3 is TGTGCCAGCAGTCGCCAGGCCCCCTATGGCTACACCTTC. Based on the CDR3 plus reference TRBV7-9 and TRBJ1-2, the full variable domain is DTGVSQNPRHKITKRGQNVTFRCDPISEHNRLYWYRQTLGQGPEFLTYFQNEAQLEKSRLLSDRFSAERPKGSFSTLEIQRTEQGDSAMYLCASSRQAPYGYTFGSGTRLTVV.

The chain uses TRBV6-5 and TRBJ2-5; D not certain. Germline loops: CDR1 MNHEY, CDR2 SVGAGI. V lost 6 bases to trimming and J lost 3 bases, with 14 bases between them. The CDR3 has 14 residues. CDR3 region: CASSAPPLKETQYF. In DNA form, the CDR3 reads TGTGCCAGCAGCGCCCCCCCCCTAAAAGAGACCCAGTACTTC.

This clone showed up just once. This chain connects TRBV5-1 to TRBJ1-1; tentative D call: TRBD1 (5 bases). V lost 0 bases and J lost 6, with 12 bases in between. The CDR3 has 14 amino acids. CDR1 and CDR2 (germline): SGHRS, YFSETQ. CDR3 in DNA: TGCGCCAGCAGCTTGGGAGAAGGGGAGGCTGAAGCTTTCTTT. Translation gives CASSLGEGEAEAFF.

The chain recombines TRBV30 with TRBJ2-2; 11 bases are shared with TRBD2. The germline V gene has CDR1 GTSNPN and CDR2 SVGIG (reference sequence). The CDR3 is 12 residues long. Written as DNA, the CDR3 is TGTGCTAGCGGGAGGGGGACCGGGGAGCTGTTTTTT. Translated, it gives CASGRGTGELFF.

The V and J genes are TRBV28 and TRBJ2-1, with 13 positions matching TRBD2. Unmatched junction bases numbered 4, after V lost 5 bases and J lost 15 bases. Germline CDR1 and CDR2: MDHEN and SYDVKM. This CDR3 contains 12 residues. CDR3 coding DNA: TGTGCCAGCAGTACTAGCGGGAGGGGGGCGTTCTTC. This translates into CASSTSGRGAFF.

The chain joins TRBV20-1 to TRBJ2-5; 7 bases are a match to TRBD1. CDR3 length: 11 residues. Germline lookup yields CDR1 DFQATT and CDR2 SNEGSKA (reference sequence). The J segment lost 2 bases and the V segment lost 6 bases, leaving 0 bases of the junction unmatched. The CDR3 nucleotides are TGCAGTGCACAGGGGCAAGAGACCCAGTACTTC. Its protein is CSAQGQETQYF.

The chain uses TRBV5-1 and TRBJ1-4; no clear D. The V gene's germline CDR1 is SGHRS and CDR2 YFSETQ. The V end lost 1 base, the J end lost 7 bases, and 20 bases lay between the germline ends. This CDR3 has 17 amino acids. CDR3 sequence (DNA): TGCGCCAGCAGCTTGAACGTATGGCGGGGTCGGCGTGAAAAACTGTTTTTT. Translated, it gives CASSLNVWRGRREKLFF.